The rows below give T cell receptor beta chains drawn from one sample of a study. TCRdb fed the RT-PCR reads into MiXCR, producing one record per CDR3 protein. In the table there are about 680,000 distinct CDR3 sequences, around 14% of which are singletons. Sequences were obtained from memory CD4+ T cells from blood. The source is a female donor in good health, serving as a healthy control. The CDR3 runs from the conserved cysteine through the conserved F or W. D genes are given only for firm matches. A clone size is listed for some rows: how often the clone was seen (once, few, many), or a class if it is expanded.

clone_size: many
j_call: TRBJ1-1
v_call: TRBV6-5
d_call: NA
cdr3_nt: TGTGCCAGCATTTCAGAGGCCACTGAAGCTTTCTTT
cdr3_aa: CASISEATEAFF

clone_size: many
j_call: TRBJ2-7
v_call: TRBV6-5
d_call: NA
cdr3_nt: TGTGCCAGCAGTTTGGCTATATCGACTATTGGGTACGAGCAGTACTTC
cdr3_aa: CASSLAISTIGYEQYF

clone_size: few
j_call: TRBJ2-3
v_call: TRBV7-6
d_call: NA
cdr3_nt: TGTGCCAGCAGCTTTACCGACAGCGGCACAGATACGCAGTATTTT
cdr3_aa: CASSFTDSGTDTQYF

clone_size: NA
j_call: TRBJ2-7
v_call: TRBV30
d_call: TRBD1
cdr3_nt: TGTGCCGGAGGGACAGGGGGCTCTCGGAACGAGCAGTACTTC
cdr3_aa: CAGGTGGSRNEQYF

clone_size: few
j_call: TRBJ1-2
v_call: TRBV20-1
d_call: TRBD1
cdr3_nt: TGCAGTGCCATGGGGACAGGCAAACCTAACTATGGCTACACCTTC
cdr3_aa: CSAMGTGKPNYGYTF

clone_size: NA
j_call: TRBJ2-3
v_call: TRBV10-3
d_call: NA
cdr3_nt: TGTGCCATCAGTGTATCCTCCGGTACGCAGTATTTT
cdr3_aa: CAISVSSGTQYF

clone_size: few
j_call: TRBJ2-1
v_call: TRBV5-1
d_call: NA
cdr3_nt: TGCGCCAGCAGCAAGGGTGGCTCCAATGAGCAGTTCTTC
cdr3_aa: CASSKGGSNEQFF

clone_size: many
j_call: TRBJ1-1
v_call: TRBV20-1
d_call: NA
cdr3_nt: TGCAGTGCTACGCCACCAGCGGGGGTACTAGGTGAAGCTTTCTTT
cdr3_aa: CSATPPAGVLGEAFF

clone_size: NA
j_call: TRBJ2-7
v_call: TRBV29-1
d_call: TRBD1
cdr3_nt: TGCAGCGTGACCGGGACAGGCGTTTTCGAGCAGTACTTC
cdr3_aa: CSVTGTGVFEQYF

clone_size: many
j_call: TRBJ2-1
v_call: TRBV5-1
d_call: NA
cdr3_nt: TGCGCCAGCAGCCTAAGCCACAATGAGCAGTTCTTC
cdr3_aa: CASSLSHNEQFF

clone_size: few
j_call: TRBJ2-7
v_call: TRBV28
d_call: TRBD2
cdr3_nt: TGTGCCAGCAGTTGGACTAGCGGGAGTGGCGAGCAGTACTTC
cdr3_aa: CASSWTSGSGEQYF

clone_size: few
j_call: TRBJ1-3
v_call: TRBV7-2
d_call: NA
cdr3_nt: TGTGCCAGCAGCTCCTCCCTCTCTGGAAACACCATATATTTT
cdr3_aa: CASSSSLSGNTIYF

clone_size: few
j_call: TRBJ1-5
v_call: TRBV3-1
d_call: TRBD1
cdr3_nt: TGTGCCAGCAGCCAATCAACAGGGGGTAAGCAGCCCCAGCATTTT
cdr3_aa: CASSQSTGGKQPQHF

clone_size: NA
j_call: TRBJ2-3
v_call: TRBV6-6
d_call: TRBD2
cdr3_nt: TGTGCCAGCAGTTACTCGATACGGTGGGCTAGCGGGAGGGCCGACACAAATACGCAGTATTTT
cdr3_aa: CASSYSIRWASGRADTNTQYF

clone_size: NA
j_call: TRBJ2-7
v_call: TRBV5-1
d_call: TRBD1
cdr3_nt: TGCGCCAGCAGCCCGTCGGGACAGGCGTACGAGCAGTACTTC
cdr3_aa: CASSPSGQAYEQYF

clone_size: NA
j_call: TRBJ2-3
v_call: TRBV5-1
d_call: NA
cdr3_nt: TGCGCCAGCAGCTGGACCCGATCGGGAGCGGGCACTAGAACAGATACGCAGTATTTT
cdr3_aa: CASSWTRSGAGTRTDTQYF

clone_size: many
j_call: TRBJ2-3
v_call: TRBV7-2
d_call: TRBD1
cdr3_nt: TGTGCCAGCAGCTTCGGGACAGGGTACACAGATACGCAGTATTTT
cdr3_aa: CASSFGTGYTDTQYF

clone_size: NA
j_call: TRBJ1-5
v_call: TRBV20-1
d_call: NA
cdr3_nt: TGCAGTGCGCCGCCCTGGGAGGGCAATCAGCCCCAGCATTTT
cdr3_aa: CSAPPWEGNQPQHF

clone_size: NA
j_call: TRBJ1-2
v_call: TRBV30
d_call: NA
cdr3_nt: TGTGCCTGGACTCGGAACGGTCTCGAGTCAGATGGCTACACCTTC
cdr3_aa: CAWTRNGLESDGYTF

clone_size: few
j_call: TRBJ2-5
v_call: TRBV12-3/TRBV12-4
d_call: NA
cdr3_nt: TGTGCCAGCAGTTATCGGAGCCTGGGAGAGACCCAGTACTTC
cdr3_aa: CASSYRSLGETQYF

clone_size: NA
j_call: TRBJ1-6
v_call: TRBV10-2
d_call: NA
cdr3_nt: TGCGCCAGCAGTGTATCAGGGTCGAATTCACCCCTCCACTTT
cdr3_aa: CASSVSGSNSPLHF

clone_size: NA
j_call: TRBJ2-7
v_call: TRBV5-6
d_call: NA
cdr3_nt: TGTGCCAGCAGCTTGGGGGACACCCCCACCCCCAAGGAGGTCTACGAGCAGTACTTC
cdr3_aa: CASSLGDTPTPKEVYEQYF

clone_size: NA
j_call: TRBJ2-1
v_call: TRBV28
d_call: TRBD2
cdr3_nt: TGTGCCAGCAGTTCTCTGGGACTAGCGGGAGGGTGGATGTTCTTC
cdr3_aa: CASSSLGLAGGWMFF

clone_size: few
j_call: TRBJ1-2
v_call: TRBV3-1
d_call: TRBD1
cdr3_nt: TGTGCCAGCAGCCAAGAGGCAGGGGGGTATGGCTACACCTTC
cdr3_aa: CASSQEAGGYGYTF

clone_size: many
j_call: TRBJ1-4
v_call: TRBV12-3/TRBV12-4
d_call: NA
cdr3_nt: TGTGCCAGCACCCTGGGCCTGAAAAAACTGTTTTTT
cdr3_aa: CASTLGLKKLFF

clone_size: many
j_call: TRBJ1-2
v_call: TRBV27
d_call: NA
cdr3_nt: TGTGCCAGCACAAAGGCAGGGTATGGCTACACCTTC
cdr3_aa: CASTKAGYGYTF

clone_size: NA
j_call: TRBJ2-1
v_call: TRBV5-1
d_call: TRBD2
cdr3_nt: TGCGCCAGCAGCGCGCCGGGACTAGCGGGAGGGCACGAGCAGTTCTTC
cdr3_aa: CASSAPGLAGGHEQFF

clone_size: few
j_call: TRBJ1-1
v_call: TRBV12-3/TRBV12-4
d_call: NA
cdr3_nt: TGTGCCAGCAGCCCGACAACGGACACTGAAGCTTTCTTT
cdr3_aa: CASSPTTDTEAFF

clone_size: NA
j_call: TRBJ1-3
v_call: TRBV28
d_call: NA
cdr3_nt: TGTGCCAGCAGTGTCAAGGGAAACACCATATATTTT
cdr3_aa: CASSVKGNTIYF

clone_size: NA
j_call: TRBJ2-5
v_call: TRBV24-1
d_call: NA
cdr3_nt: TGTGCCACCAGTGATTTAGGCAGCCAAGAGACCCAGTACTTC
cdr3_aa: CATSDLGSQETQYF

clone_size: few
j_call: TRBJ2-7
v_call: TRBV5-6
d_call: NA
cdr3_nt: TGTGCCAGCACCAGAGAGTACGAGCAGTACTTC
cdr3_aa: CASTREYEQYF

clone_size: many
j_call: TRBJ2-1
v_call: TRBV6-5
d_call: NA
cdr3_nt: TGTGCCAGCAGTTACTCGCCCAGCGCGGTCTACAATGAGCAGTTCTTC
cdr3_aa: CASSYSPSAVYNEQFF

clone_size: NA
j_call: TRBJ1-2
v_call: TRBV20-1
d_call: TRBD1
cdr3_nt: TGCAGTGCTACCGGGACAGGGAGAGCCTACACCTTC
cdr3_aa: CSATGTGRAYTF

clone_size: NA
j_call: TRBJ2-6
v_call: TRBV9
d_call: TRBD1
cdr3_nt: TGTGCCAGCAGCGTAGCTGGGACAGACTCTGGGGCCAACGTCCTGACTTTC
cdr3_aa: CASSVAGTDSGANVLTF

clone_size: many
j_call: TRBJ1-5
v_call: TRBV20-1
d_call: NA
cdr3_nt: TGCAGTGCTAGACGGGCAGCTTCTAGCAATCAGCCCCAGCATTTT
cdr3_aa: CSARRAASSNQPQHF

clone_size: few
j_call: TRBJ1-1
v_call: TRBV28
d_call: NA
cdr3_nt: TGTGCCAGCAGTTTGCGACAACGAGCTTTCTTT
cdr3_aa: CASSLRQRAFF

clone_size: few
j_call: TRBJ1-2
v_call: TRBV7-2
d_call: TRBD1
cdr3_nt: TGTGCCAGCAGCTTACCCCGGGACAGGGGGACTAGTAACTATGGCTACACCTTC
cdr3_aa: CASSLPRDRGTSNYGYTF

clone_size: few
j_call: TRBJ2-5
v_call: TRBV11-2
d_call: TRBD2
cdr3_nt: TGTGCCAGCAGCTTAGGGACTAGCGGGGGTACTATCCAAGAGACCCAGTACTTC
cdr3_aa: CASSLGTSGGTIQETQYF

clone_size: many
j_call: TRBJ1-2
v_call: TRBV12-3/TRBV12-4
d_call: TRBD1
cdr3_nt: TGTGCCAGCAGGCGGGACAGCGCGTTTGATGGCTACACCTTC
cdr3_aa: CASRRDSAFDGYTF

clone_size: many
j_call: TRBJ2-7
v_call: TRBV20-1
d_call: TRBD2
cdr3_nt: TGCAGTGCTAGTAGCGGGAGGCCACCATACGAGCAGTACTTC
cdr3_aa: CSASSGRPPYEQYF

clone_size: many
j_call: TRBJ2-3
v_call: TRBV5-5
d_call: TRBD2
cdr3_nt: TGTGCCAGCAGCTTGGAAGGACTAGCGGGAGGGCTAACAGATACGCAGTATTTT
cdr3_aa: CASSLEGLAGGLTDTQYF

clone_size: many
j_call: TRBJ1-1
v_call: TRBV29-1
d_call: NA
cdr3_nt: TGCAGCGTTGAAGAGACCGGGAGGGCCACTGAAGCTTTCTTT
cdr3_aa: CSVEETGRATEAFF

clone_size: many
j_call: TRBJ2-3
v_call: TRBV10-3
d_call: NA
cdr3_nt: TGTGCCGCCAGGGCAGGGGAGGTGGATACGCAGTATTTT
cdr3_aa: CAARAGEVDTQYF

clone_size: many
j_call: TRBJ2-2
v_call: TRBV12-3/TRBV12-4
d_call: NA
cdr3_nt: TGTGCCAGCACCCTGGACGGAACCGGGGAGCTGTTTTTT
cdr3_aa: CASTLDGTGELFF

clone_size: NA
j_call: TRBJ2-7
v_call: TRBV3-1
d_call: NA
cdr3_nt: TGTGCCAGCAGCCAACGGTCGGCAGGGGACGAGCAGTACTTC
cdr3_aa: CASSQRSAGDEQYF

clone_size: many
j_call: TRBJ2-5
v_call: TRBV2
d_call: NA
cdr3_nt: TGTGCCAGCGTGAGGGAAGAGACCCAGTACTTC
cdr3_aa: CASVREETQYF

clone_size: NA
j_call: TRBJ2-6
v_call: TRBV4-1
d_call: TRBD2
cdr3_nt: TGCGCCAGCAGCCAAGCGGTGGTAGCGGGGTTCTCTGGGGCCAACGTCCTGACTTTC
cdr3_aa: CASSQAVVAGFSGANVLTF

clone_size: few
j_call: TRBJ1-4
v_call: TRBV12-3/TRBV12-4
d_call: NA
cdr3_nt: TGTGCCAGCAGTTTAGGCAGCCGGGGAGGGAAACTGTTTTTT
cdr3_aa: CASSLGSRGGKLFF